The clone carrying this T cell receptor (beta chain) was found many times. Its antigen is currently unknown. TCRdb fed the 5' RACE reads into MiXCR, producing one record per CDR3 protein. The sample holds roughly 57,000 distinct CDR3 sequences, 13% seen once. The sample comes from a study of early T cells in non-severe SARS-CoV-2 infection. Study-level findings and limits: Using VDJdb, the matching emphasized anti-spike CD8 responses while missing private and CD4 specificities.

With 6 bases removed from V and 0 bases from J, the gap between germline ends came to 9 bases. From germline, CDR1 is SGHVS and CDR2 FNYEAQ. CDR3 length: 13 residues. The sequence was obtained from an adult who was a healthcare worker with PCR-confirmed SARS-CoV-2 infection or an uninfected control (not recorded which). Sequenced here: whole blood, sampled at baseline. The chain recombines TRBV7-6 with TRBJ2-7; D unclear. The CDR3 nucleotides read TGTGCCAGCAGTGTGGACGACTCCTACGAGCAGTACTTC. Translated, it gives CASSVDDSYEQYF. Drawing the rest from reference TRBV7-6 and TRBJ2-7, the complete variable domain is GAGVSQSPRYKVTKRGQDVALRCDPISGHVSLYWYRQALGQGPEFLTYFNYEAQQDKSGLPNDRFSAERPEGSISTLTIQRTEQRDSAMYRCASSVDDSYEQYFGPGTRLTVT.